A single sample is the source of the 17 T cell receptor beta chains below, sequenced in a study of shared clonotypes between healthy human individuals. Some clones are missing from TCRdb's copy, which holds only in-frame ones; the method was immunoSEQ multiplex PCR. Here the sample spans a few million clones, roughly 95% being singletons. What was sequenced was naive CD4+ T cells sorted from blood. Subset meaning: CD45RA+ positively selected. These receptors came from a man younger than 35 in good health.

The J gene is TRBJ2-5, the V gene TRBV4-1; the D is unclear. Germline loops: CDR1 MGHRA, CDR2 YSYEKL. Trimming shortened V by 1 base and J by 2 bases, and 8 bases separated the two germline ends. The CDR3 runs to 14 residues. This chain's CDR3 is CASSQGLTQETQYF. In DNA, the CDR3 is TGCGCCAGCAGCCAAGGTCTTACACAAGAGACCCAGTACTTC.

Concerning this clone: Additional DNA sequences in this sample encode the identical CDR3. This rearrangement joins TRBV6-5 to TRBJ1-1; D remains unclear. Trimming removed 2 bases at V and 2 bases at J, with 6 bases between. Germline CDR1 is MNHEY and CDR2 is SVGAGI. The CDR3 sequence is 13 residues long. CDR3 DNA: TGTGCCAGCAGTTACGGAGAAAACACTGAAGCTTTCTTT. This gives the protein CASSYGENTEAFF.

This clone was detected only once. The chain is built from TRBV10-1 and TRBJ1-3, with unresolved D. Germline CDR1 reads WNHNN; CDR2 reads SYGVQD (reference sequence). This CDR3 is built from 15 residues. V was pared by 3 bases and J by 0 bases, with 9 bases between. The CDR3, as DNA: TGCGCCAGCAGTGATGGACCTAGCTCTGGAAACACCATATATTTT. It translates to CASSDGPSSGNTIYF.

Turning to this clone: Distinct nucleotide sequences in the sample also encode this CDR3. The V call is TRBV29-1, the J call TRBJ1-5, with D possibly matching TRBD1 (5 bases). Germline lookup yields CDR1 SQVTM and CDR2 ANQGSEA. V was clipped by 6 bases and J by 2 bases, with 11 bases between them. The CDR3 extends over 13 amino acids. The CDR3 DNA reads TGCAGCGTCGAGGTGGGGGGCAATCAGCCCCAGCATTTT. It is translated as CSVEVGGNQPQHF.

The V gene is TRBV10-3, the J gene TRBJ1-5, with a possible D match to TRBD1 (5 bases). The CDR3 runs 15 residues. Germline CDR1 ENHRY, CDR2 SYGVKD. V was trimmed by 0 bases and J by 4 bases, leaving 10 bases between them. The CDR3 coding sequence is TGTGCCATCAGTGAGTCGACAGCATCAAATCAGCCCCAGCATTTT. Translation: CAISESTASNQPQHF.

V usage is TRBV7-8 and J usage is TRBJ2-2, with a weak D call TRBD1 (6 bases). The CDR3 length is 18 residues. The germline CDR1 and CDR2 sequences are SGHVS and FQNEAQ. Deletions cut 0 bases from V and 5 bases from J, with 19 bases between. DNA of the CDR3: TGTGCCAGCAGCTTAGCCCGACCGGGACACGGGGAGACCGGGGAGCTGTTTTTT. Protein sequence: CASSLARPGHGETGELFF.

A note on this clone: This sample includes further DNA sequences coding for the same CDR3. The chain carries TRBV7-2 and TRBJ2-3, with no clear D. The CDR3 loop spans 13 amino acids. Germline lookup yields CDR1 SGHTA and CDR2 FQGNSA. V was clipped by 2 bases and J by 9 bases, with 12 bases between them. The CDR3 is CASSLNRADTQYF. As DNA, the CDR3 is TGTGCCAGCAGCTTAAACCGCGCTGACACGCAGTATTTT.

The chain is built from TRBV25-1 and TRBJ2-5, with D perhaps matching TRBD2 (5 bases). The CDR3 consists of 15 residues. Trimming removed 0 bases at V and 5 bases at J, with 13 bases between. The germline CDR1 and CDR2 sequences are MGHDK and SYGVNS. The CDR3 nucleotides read TGTGCCAGCAGTGAATACGGGGAGTTACGCGAGACCCAGTACTTC. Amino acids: CASSEYGELRETQYF.

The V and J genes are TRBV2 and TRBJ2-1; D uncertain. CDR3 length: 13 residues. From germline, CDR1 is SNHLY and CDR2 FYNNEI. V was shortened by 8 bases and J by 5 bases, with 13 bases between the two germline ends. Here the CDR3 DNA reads TGTGCCAGCGGCTTAAGAGGAAACAATGAGCAGTTCTTC. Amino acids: CASGLRGNNEQFF.

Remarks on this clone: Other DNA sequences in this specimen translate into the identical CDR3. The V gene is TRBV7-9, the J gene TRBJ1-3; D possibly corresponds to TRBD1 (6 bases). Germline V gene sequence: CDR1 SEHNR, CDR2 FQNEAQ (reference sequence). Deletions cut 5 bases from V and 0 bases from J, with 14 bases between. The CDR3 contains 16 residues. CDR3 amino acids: CASSRRQGSSGNTIYF. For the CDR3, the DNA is TGTGCCAGCAGCCGCCGGCAGGGGAGCTCTGGAAACACCATATATTTT.

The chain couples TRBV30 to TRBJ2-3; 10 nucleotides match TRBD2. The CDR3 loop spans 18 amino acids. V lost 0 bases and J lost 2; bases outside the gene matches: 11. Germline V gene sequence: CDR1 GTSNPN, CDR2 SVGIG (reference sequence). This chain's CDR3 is CAWSVLQFSGRTTDTQYF. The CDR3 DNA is TGTGCCTGGAGTGTACTCCAATTTAGCGGGAGGACCACAGATACGCAGTATTTT.

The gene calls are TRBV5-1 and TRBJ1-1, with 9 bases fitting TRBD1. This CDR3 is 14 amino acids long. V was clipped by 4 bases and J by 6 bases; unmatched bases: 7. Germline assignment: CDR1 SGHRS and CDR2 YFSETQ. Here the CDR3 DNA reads TGCGCCAGCAGCAGGGACAGGGTAGAAGCTGAAGCTTTCTTT. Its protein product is CASSRDRVEAEAFF.

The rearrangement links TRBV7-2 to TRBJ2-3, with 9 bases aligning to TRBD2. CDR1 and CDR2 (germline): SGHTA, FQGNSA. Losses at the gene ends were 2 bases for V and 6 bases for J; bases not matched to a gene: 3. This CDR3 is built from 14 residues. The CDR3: CASSLLAGLDTQYF. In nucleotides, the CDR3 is TGTGCCAGCAGCTTACTAGCGGGGCTTGATACGCAGTATTTT.

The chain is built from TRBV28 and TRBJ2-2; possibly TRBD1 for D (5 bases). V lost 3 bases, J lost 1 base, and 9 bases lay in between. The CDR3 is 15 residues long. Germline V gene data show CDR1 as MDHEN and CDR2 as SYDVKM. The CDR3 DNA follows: TGTGCCAGCAGTTTCCGCGGACAGAACACCGGGGAGCTGTTTTTT. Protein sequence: CASSFRGQNTGELFF.

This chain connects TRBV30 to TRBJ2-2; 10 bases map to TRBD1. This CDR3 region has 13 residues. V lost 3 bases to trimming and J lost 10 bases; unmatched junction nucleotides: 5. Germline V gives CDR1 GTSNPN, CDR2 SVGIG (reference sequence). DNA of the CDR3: TGTGCCTGGAGCCCCGGGACAGGGGTGGAGCTGTTTTTT. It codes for CAWSPGTGVELFF.

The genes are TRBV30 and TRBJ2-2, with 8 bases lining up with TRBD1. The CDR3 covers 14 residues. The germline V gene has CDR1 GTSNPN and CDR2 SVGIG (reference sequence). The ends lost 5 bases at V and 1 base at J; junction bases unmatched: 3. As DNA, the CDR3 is TGTGCCTGGTCCGGGACAGGGAACACCGGGGAGCTGTTTTTT. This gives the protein CAWSGTGNTGELFF.

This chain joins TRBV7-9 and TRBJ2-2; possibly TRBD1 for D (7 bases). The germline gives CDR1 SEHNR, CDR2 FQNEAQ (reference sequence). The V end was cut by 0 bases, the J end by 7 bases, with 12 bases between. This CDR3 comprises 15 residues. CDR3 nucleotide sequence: TGTGCCAGCAGCTTAGCTCGGGGGACAGACGGGGAGCTGTTTTTT. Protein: CASSLARGTDGELFF.